A single sample is the source of the 21 T cell receptor beta chains below, sequenced in a study of PD-L1 blockade in urothelial cancer. Time point defined: pretreatment peripheral blood. Generated by immunoSEQ multiplex PCR, the TCRdb table keeps only in-frame clones and is missing some. The sample has tens of thousands of clones, 70% to 90% seen once. This specimen consisted of PBMCs, obtained around atezolizumab (anti-PD-L1) treatment. These receptors were collected from a donor at least 40 years old with urothelial cancer.

The chain links TRBV2 to TRBJ2-4; 7 nucleotides align to TRBD2. V shed 7 bases, J shed 0 bases, and the junction held 9 bases outside the gene matches. The CDR3 extends over 16 amino acids. Germline V CDR1 and CDR2: SNHLY, FYNNEI. In DNA form, the CDR3 reads TGTGCCAGCACCCGGGGGGACTACGGAGCCAAAAACATTCAGTACTTC. It yields the protein CASTRGDYGAKNIQYF.

The V gene is TRBV6-1, the J gene TRBJ2-5, with 7 bases aligning to TRBD1. Germline CDR1 MNHNS, CDR2 SASEGT. After removal of 4 bases from V and 8 bases from J, the junction contained 10 bases not matched to a gene. This CDR3 is built from 14 residues. CDR3 region: CASSGDSPGITQYF. CDR3 nucleotides: TGTGCCAGCAGTGGGGACAGCCCAGGAATAACCCAGTACTTC.

V usage is TRBV11-3 and J usage is TRBJ2-1; 15 bases align to TRBD2. V trimming: 5 bases; J trimming: 8 bases; junction bases outside the gene matches: 4. The CDR3 is made up of 15 amino acids. Germline V gene lookup returns CDR1 SGHNT and CDR2 YENEEA. The CDR3 sequence: CASSPGLAGGDEQFF. CDR3 coding DNA: TGTGCCAGCAGCCCCGGACTAGCGGGAGGGGATGAGCAGTTCTTC.

The rearrangement joins TRBV10-3 to TRBJ1-3; 7 nucleotides match TRBD1. J lost 4 bases, V lost 2 bases, and 5 bases had no gene match. The germline CDR1 and CDR2 sequences are ENHRY and SYGVKD. The CDR3 has 15 residues. CDR3 coding DNA: TGTGCCATCAGTGAGCCGGGACAGAGAGGAAACACCATATATTTT. Translation gives CAISEPGQRGNTIYF.

The chain combines TRBV10-3 with TRBJ2-7, with D possibly matching TRBD2 (6 bases). Germline lookup yields CDR1 ENHRY and CDR2 SYGVKD. Trimming removed 0 bases from V and 0 bases from J, with 9 bases in between. The CDR3 runs to 15 residues. In DNA form, the CDR3 reads TGTGCCATCAGTGAGTCGGGAGGACCCTCCTACGAGCAGTACTTC. It encodes CAISESGGPSYEQYF.

This chain joins TRBV4-2 and TRBJ1-1, with TRBD1 as a possible D gene (6 bases). The CDR3 has 15 residues. V was clipped by 0 bases and J by 1 base, with 9 bases between them. Germline V CDR1 and CDR2: LGHNA, YNFKEQ. CDR3 DNA: TGTGCCAGCAGCCAAGATACAGGGACGAACACTGAAGCTTTCTTT. Translated, it gives CASSQDTGTNTEAFF.

V gene TRBV30 combines with J gene TRBJ2-1; tentative D call: TRBD2 (5 bases). Germline CDR1 and CDR2: GTSNPN and SVGIG (reference sequence). The CDR3 is 14 amino acids. The V gene lost 3 bases and the J gene lost 1 base, with 10 bases spanning the gap. DNA for the CDR3: TGTGCCTGGAGAGCGGAGCCTTCCTACAATGAGCAGTTCTTC. Translation: CAWRAEPSYNEQFF.

This clone was counted between two and nine times. The gene calls are TRBV30 and TRBJ1-2, with D perhaps matching TRBD1 (6 bases). Germline V gene data show CDR1 as GTSNPN and CDR2 as SVGIG (reference sequence). Trimming took off 0 bases at V and 8 bases at J, with 16 bases between the two ends. CDR3 size: 14 residues. This CDR3 reads CAWSVRRGALGYTF. For the CDR3, the DNA is TGTGCCTGGAGTGTACGTCGGGGGGCGCTGGGCTACACCTTC.

V is TRBV5-1 and J is TRBJ2-1; 14 bases are shared with TRBD2. The germline V gene encodes CDR1 SGHRS and CDR2 YFSETQ. The CDR3 extends over 16 amino acids. V dropped 7 bases and J dropped 9; count of bases not matched to a gene: 12. The CDR3 nucleotides read TGCGCCAGCTCCCCGGGGGGACTAGCGGGAGTGGGTGAGCAGTTCTTC. Translation: CASSPGGLAGVGEQFF.

This chain links TRBV7-2 with TRBJ2-4, with TRBD2 matching over 8 bases. Germline loops: CDR1 SGHTA, CDR2 FQGNSA. This CDR3 contains 17 residues. J lost 6 bases, V lost 5 bases, and 15 bases had no gene match. This CDR3 is CASSPQAGVGNRNIQYF. The DNA for the CDR3 is TGTGCCAGCAGCCCCCAAGCGGGAGTGGGGAACCGAAACATTCAGTACTTC.

The chain uses TRBV6-5 and TRBJ2-5, with 8 bases lining up with TRBD2. Germline CDR1 and CDR2: MNHEY and SVGAGI. The V and J ends lost 6 bases and 7 bases, in that order; junction bases with no gene match: 10. The CDR3 has 14 amino acids. CDR3 sequence: CASSPGLALGTQYF. CDR3 sequence (DNA): TGTGCCAGCAGCCCCGGACTAGCTTTGGGGACCCAGTACTTC.

This clone appeared a few times. V is TRBV7-3 and J is TRBJ2-1; D gene ambiguous. The CDR3 spans 11 residues. V dropped 4 bases and J dropped 7 bases, with 5 bases sitting between them. Germline loops: CDR1 SGHTA, CDR2 FQGTGA. CDR3 region: CASSYANEQFF. CDR3 nucleotide sequence: TGTGCCAGCAGCTATGCGAATGAGCAGTTCTTC. Together with reference TRBV7-3 and TRBJ2-1, the CDR3 gives the full variable domain: GAGVSQTPSNKVTEKGKYVELRCDPISGHTALYWYRQSLGQGPEFLIYFQGTGAADDSGLPNDRFFAVRPEGSVSTLKIQRTERGDSAVYLCASSYANEQFFGPGTRLTVL.

The V and J genes are TRBV29-1 and TRBJ1-1; possible D gene TRBD1, 6 bases. Germline V CDR1 and CDR2: SQVTM, ANQGSEA. V was shortened by 7 bases and J by 0 bases, with 15 bases between the two germline ends. This CDR3 spans 14 amino acids. The CDR3 protein is CSGTRDTMNTEAFF. In DNA, the CDR3 is TGCAGCGGTACCAGGGACACCATGAACACTGAAGCTTTCTTT. Complete variable domain (other parts from reference TRBV29-1 and TRBJ1-1): SAVISQKPSRDICQRGTSLTIQCQVDSQVTMMFWYRQQPGQSLTLIATANQGSEATYESGFVIDKFPISRPNLTFSTLTVSNMSPEDSSIYLCSGTRDTMNTEAFFGQGTRLTVV.

The rearrangement links TRBV4-2 to TRBJ2-5; a weak D match, TRBD2 (6 bases). Germline assignment: CDR1 LGHNA and CDR2 YNFKEQ. The ends were cut back, 4 bases at V and 3 bases at J, with 12 bases in the middle. CDR3 length equals 14 residues. CDR3 protein: CASSPGTLKETQYF. The CDR3, as DNA: TGTGCCAGCAGCCCCGGGACTCTGAAAGAGACCCAGTACTTC.

The rearrangement links TRBV5-1 to TRBJ1-2; D gene ambiguous. CDR3 length: 16 residues. CDR1 SGHRS and CDR2 YFSETQ come from the germline V gene. V shed 0 bases and J shed 0 bases, with 12 bases lying between them. The CDR3 reads CASSLGANSANYGYTF. The CDR3 DNA reads TGCGCCAGCAGCTTGGGGGCCAACTCAGCTAACTATGGCTACACCTTC.

This sequence joins TRBV19 and TRBJ1-5; TRBD1 is a possible D gene (6 bases). CDR3 length: 11 residues. Trimming removed 11 bases at V and 8 bases at J, with 13 bases between. CDR1 LNHDA and CDR2 SQIVND come from the germline V gene (reference sequence). The CDR3 here is CAGGAGEPQHF. Here the CDR3 DNA reads TGTGCCGGGGGGGCGGGGGAGCCCCAGCATTTT.

This chain uses TRBV10-1 with TRBJ1-2; tentatively, D is TRBD1 (5 bases). Trimming removed 4 bases from V and 2 bases from J, with 23 bases in between. Per germline, CDR1 WNHNN and CDR2 SYGVQD (reference sequence). This CDR3 region has 18 residues. The CDR3 coding sequence is TGCGCCAGCAGTGTCTCTCAGGAAAAAGGTGGGGGGAACTATGGCTACACCTTC. Amino acids: CASSVSQEKGGGNYGYTF.

This clone has just one count. The chain employs TRBV18 and TRBJ1-4; the match to TRBD1 covers 8 bases. From germline, CDR1 is KGHSH and CDR2 LQKENI. The CDR3 loop spans 14 amino acids. Trimming took 3 bases from V and 8 from J; bases not matched to a gene: 5. This chain's CDR3 is CASSPQGAGEKLFF. The CDR3, as DNA: TGTGCCAGCTCACCCCAGGGGGCCGGGGAAAAACTGTTTTTT.

The chain has TRBV28 and TRBJ2-3; 7 bases line up with TRBD2. CDR1 MDHEN and CDR2 SYDVKM come from the germline V gene. CDR3 length: 14 residues. V was clipped by 2 bases and J by 6 bases; unmatched bases: 5. In DNA, the CDR3 is TGTGCCAGCAGTTTAGGTGGGAGGGGTGATACGCAGTATTTT. Protein: CASSLGGRGDTQYF.

This rearrangement joins TRBV5-1 to TRBJ1-5, with TRBD1 as a possible D gene (6 bases). Germline V lookup: CDR1 SGHRS, CDR2 YFSETQ. The CDR3 is 14 residues long. The ends were cut back, 4 bases at V and 5 bases at J, with 13 bases in the middle. The CDR3 DNA reads TGCGCCAGCAGCGAGGGGGGGATGGATCAGCCCCAGCATTTT. Amino acid sequence: CASSEGGMDQPQHF.

The chain couples TRBV11-2 to TRBJ1-5, with D possibly matching TRBD1 (6 bases). This CDR3 spans 14 amino acids. The germline V and J ends were trimmed by 4 bases and 7 bases, with 14 bases remaining between them. Germline CDR1 reads SGHAT; CDR2 reads FQNNGV. DNA of the CDR3: TGTGCCAGCAGCTCGGGGACACCGGGACAGCCCCAGCATTTT. Translating it yields CASSSGTPGQPQHF.